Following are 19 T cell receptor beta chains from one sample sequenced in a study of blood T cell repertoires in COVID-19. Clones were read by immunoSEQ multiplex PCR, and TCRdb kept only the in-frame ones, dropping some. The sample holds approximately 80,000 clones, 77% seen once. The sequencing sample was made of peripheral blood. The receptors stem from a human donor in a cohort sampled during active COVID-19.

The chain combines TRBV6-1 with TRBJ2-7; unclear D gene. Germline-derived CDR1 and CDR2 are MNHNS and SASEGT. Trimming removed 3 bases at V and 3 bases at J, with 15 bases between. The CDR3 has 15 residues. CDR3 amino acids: CASSESGSEGYEQYF. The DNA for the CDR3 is TGTGCCAGCAGTGAGTCCGGGTCGGAAGGCTACGAGCAGTACTTC.

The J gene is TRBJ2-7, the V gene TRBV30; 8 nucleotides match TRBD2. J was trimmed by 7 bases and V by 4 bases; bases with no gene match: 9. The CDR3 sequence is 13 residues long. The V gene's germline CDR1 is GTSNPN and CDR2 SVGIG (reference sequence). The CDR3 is CAWNGLAGEEQYF. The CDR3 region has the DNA TGTGCCTGGAATGGGCTAGCGGGTGAGGAGCAGTACTTC. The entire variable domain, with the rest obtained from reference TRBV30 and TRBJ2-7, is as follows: SQTIHQWPATLVQPVGSPLSLECTVEGTSNPNLYWYRQAAGRGLQLLFYSVGIGQISSEVPQNLSASRPQDRQFILSSKKLLLSDSGFYLCAWNGLAGEEQYFGPGTRLTVT.

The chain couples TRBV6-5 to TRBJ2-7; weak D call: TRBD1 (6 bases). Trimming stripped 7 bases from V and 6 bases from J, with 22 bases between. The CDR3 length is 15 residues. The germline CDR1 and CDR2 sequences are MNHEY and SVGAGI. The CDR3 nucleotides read TGTGCCAGCACTCTGTCAGGAAAACAGGGTGGCGAGCAGTACTTC. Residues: CASTLSGKQGGEQYF.

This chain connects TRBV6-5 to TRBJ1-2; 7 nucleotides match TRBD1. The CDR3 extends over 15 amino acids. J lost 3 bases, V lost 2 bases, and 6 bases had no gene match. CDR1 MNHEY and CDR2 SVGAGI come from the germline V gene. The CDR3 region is CASSYGRGAHYGYTF. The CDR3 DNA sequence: TGTGCCAGCAGTTACGGCAGGGGGGCACACTATGGCTACACCTTC.

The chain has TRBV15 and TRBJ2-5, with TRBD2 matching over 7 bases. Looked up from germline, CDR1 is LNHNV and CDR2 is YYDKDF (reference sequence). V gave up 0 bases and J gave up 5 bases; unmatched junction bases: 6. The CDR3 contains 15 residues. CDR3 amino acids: CATSRDRGGWETQYF. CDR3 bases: TGTGCCACCAGCAGAGACCGCGGGGGATGGGAGACCCAGTACTTC.

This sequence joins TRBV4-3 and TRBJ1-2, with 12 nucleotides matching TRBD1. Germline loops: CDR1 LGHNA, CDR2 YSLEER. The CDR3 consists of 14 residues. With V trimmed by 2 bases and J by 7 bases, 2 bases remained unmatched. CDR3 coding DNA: TGCGCCAGCAGCCAACCGGGACAGGGGGCTGGCTACACCTTC. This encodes CASSQPGQGAGYTF.

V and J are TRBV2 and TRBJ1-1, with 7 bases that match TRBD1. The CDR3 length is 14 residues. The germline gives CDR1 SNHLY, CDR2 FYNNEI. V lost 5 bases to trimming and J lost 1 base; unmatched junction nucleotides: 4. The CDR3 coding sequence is TGTGCCAGCAGTCGGACAGGTACGAACACTGAAGCTTTCTTT. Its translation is CASSRTGTNTEAFF.

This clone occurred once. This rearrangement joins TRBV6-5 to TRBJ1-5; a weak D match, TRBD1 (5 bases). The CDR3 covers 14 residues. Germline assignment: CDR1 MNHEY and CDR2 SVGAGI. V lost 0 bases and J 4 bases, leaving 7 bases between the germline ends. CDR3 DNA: TGTGCCAGCAGTTACTCAACAGGAAATCAGCCCCAGCATTTT. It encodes CASSYSTGNQPQHF.

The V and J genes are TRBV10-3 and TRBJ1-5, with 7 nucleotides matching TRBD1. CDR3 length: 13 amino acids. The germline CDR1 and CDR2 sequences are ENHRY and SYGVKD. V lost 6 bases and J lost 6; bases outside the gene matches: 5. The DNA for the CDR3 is TGTGCCATCAGACAGGGGCTGGGTCAGCCCCAGCATTTT. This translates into CAIRQGLGQPQHF.

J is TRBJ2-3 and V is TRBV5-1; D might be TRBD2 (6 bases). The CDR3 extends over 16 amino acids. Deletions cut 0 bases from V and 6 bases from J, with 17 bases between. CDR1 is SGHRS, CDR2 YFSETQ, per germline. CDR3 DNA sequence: TGCGCCAGCAGCTTGGTACTAGCCGGCTGGGCGGATACGCAGTATTTT. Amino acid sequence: CASSLVLAGWADTQYF.

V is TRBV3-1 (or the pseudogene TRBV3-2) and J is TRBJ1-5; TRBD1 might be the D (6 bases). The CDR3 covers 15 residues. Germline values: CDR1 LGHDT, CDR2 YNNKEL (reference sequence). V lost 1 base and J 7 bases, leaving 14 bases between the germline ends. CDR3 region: CASSQGAGRGQPQHF. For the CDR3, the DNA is TGTGCCAGCAGCCAAGGGGCAGGGAGGGGGCAGCCCCAGCATTTT.

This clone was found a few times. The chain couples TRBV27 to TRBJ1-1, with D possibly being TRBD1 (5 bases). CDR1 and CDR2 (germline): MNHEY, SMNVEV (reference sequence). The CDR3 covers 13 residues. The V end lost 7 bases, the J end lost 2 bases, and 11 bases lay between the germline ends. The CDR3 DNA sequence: TGTGCCAGCAACAGGCGGAAAAACACTGAAGCTTTCTTT. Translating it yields CASNRRKNTEAFF.

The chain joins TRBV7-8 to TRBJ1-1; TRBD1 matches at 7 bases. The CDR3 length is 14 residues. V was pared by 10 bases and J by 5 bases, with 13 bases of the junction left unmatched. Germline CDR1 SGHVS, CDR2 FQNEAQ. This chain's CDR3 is CANTKQGNVTEAFF. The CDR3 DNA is TGTGCCAACACCAAACAGGGGAATGTTACTGAAGCTTTCTTT.

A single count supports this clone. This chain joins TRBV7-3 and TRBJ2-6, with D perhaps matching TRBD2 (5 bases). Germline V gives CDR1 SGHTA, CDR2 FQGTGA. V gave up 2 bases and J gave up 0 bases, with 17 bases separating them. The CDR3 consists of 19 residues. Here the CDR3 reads CASSLFGDSVGSGANVLTF. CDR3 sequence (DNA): TGTGCCAGCAGCTTATTCGGGGATTCCGTCGGCTCTGGGGCCAACGTCCTGACTTTC.

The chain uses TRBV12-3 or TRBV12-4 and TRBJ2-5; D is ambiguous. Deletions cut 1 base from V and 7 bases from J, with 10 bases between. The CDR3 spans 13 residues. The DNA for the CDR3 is TGTGCCAGCAGTTTAGGAATAGATGGGACCCAGTACTTC. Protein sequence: CASSLGIDGTQYF.

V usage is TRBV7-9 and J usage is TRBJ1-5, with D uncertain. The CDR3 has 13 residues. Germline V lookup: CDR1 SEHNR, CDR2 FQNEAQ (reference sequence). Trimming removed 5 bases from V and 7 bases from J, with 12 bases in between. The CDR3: CASSTAPEQPQHF. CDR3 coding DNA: TGTGCCAGCAGCACAGCCCCTGAACAGCCCCAGCATTTT. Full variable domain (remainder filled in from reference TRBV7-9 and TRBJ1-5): DTGVSQNPRHKITKRGQNVTFRCDPISEHNRLYWYRQTLGQGPEFLTYFQNEAQLEKSRLLSDRFSAERPKGSFSTLEIQRTEQGDSAMYLCASSTAPEQPQHFGDGTRLSIL.

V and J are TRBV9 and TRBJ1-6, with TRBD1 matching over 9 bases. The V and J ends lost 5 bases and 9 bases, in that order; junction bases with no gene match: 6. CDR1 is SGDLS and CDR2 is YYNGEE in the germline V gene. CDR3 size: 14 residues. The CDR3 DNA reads TGTGCCAGCAGTCCGACAGGGGGGCGTTCACCCCTCCACTTT. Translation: CASSPTGGRSPLHF.

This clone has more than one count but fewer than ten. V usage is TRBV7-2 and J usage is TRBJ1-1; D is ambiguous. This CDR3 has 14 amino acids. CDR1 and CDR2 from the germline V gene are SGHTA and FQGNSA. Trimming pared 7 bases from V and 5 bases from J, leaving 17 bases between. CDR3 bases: TGTGCCAGCACCCGCATCTGGAGTGGGACTGAAGCTTTCTTT. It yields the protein CASTRIWSGTEAFF.

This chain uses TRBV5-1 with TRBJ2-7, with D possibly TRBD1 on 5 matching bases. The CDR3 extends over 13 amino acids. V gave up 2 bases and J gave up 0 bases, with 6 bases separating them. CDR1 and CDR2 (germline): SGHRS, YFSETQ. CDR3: CASSFDSSYEQYF. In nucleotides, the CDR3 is TGCGCCAGCAGCTTCGACAGCTCCTACGAGCAGTACTTC.